The clone carrying this T cell receptor (beta chain) came up many times. Its antigen is as yet unknown. This entry belongs to a study of early T cells in non-severe SARS-CoV-2 infection. Study-level information: With bulk RNA from unsorted whole blood as input, sequencing yielded unpaired chains. Study results and limitations: There was a bias toward anti-spike CD8 responses in VDJdb matching, which missed private and CD4 specificities.

Individual cDNA molecules were tagged with unique molecular identifiers. Each CDR3 protein gets one entry after TCRdb re-called the 5' RACE reads with MiXCR. This table has approximately 56,000 distinct CDR3 sequences, about 10% appearing once. Looked up from germline, CDR1 is SGHRS and CDR2 is YFSETQ. Germline trimming cut 3 bases from V and 0 bases from J; bases unmatched to any gene: 5. The CDR3 length is 15 residues. This sequence originates from an adult who was a healthcare worker with PCR-confirmed SARS-CoV-2 infection or an uninfected control (not recorded which). The sequenced sample was whole blood. The V gene is TRBV5-1, the J gene TRBJ2-7; 8 nucleotides line up with TRBD2. The CDR3 coding sequence is TGCGCCAGCAGCTCGGGGGGGACTGGCTCCTACGAGCAGTACTTC. It specifies CASSSGGTGSYEQYF.